This TCR beta chain is from a study of liver allograft versus peripheral blood T cells. Overall study context: The authors compared T cell receptor repertoires in transplanted livers with those in the peripheral blood of recipients. Study results and limitations: Peripheral blood T cell receptor repertoires reportedly differed from those found within liver allografts.

By sample share, this clonotype is medium-sized. Its antigen is not known. TCRdb used MiXCR to reprocess the reads, holding one entry per CDR3 protein. The table shows several thousand distinct CDR3 sequences, with over 14% occurring only once. CDR3 size: 13 residues. Germline V gene lookup returns CDR1 LNHNV and CDR2 YYDKDF (reference sequence). Trimming removed 1 base from V and 1 base from J, with 5 bases in between. This TCR was sampled from a human patient who had a liver transplant. The graft donor may have contributed some T cells. The rearrangement links TRBV15 to TRBJ2-7; D call uncertain. This CDR3 is CATSRGRSYEQYF. CDR3 nucleotide sequence: TGTGCCACCAGCAGAGGACGGTCCTACGAGCAGTACTTC. Variable domain in full (rest from reference TRBV15 and TRBJ2-7): DAMVIQNPRYQVTQFGKPVTLSCSQTLNHNVMYWYQQKSSQAPKLLFHYYDKDFNNEADTPDNFQSRRPNTSFCFLDIRSPGLGDTAMYLCATSRGRSYEQYFGPGTRLTVT.